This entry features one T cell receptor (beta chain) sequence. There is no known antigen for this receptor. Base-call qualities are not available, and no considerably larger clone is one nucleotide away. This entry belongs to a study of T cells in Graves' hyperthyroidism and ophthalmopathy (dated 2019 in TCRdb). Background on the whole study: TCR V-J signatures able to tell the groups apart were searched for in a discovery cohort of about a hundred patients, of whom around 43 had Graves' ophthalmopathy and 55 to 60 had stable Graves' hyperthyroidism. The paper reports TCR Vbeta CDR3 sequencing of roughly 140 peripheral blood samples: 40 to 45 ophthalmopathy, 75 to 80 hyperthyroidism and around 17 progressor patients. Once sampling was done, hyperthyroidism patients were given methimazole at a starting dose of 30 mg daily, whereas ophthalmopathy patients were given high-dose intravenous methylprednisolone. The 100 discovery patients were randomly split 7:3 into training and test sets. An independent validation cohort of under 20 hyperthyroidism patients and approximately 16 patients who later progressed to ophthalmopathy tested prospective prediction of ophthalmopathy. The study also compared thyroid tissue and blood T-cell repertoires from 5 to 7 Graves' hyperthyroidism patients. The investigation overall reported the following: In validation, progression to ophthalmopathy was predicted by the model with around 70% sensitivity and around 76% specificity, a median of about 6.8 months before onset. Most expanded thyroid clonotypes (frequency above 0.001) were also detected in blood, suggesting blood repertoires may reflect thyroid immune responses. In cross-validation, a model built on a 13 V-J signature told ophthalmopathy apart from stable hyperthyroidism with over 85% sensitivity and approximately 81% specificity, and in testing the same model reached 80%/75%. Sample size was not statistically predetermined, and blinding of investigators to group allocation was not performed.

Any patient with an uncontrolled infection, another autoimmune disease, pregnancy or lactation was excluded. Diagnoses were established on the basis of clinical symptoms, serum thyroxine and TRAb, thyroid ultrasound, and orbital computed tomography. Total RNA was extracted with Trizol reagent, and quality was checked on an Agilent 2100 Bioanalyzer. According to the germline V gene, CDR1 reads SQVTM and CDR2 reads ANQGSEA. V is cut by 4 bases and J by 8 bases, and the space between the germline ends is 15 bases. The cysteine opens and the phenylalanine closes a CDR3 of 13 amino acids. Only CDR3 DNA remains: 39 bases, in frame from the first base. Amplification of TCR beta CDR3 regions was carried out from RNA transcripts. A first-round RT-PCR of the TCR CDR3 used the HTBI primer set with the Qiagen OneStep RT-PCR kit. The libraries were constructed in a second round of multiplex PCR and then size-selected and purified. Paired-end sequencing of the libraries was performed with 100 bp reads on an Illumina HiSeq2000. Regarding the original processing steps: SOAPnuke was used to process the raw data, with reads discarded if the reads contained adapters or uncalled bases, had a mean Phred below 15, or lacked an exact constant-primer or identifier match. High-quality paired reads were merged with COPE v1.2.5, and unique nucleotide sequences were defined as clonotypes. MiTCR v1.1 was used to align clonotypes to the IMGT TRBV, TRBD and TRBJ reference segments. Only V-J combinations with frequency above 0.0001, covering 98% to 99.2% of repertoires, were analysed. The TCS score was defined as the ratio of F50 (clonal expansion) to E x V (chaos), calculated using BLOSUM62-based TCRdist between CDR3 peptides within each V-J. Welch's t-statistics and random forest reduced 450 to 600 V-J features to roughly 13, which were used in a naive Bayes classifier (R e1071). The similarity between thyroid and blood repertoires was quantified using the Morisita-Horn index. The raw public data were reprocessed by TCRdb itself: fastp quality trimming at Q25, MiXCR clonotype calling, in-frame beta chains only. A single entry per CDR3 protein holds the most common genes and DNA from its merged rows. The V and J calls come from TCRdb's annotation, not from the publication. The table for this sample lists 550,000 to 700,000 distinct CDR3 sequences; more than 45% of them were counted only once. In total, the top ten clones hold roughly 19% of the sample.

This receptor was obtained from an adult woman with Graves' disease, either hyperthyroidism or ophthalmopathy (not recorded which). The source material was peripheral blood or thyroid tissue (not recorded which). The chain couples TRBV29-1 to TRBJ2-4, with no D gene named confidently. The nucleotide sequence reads TGCAGCGTTGGAGTCAGTTGGTTGGACATTCAGTACTTC. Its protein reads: CSVGVSWLDIQYF. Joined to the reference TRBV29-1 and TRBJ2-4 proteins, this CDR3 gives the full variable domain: SAVISQKPSRDICQRGTSLTIQCQVDSQVTMMFWYRQQPGQSLTLIATANQGSEATYESGFVIDKFPISRPNLTFSTLTVSNMSPEDSSIYLCSVGVSWLDIQYFGAGTRLSVL.